These 22 T cell receptor beta chains came from one sample sequenced in a study of response to subunit inactivated influenza vaccine. TCRdb passed the RT-PCR reads through MiXCR, listing each CDR3 protein once. The sample consists of more than 550,000 distinct CDR3 sequences, approximately 12% of them appearing once. The sample was PBMCs from blood, taken on the day of vaccination. These receptors all stem from a man between 45 and 60 years old who received an inactivated influenza vaccine.

In this sample, this clonotype turned up many times. The rearrangement joins TRBV7-6 to TRBJ2-1; no definite D call. CDR3 length equals 15 residues. Trimming removed 0 bases from V and 0 bases from J, with 6 bases in between. CDR1 and CDR2 from the germline V gene are SGHVS and FNYEAQ. CDR3 region: CASSLALSSYNEQFF. The CDR3 region has the DNA TGTGCCAGCAGCTTAGCTCTTAGCTCCTACAATGAGCAGTTCTTC.

The chain employs TRBV18 and TRBJ2-6, with D possibly being TRBD1 (6 bases). Trimming took 4 bases from V and 0 from J, leaving 13 bases between them. CDR3 length equals 17 residues. CDR1 and CDR2 from the germline V gene are KGHSH and LQKENI. CDR3 coding DNA: TGTGCCAGCTCACTGGGACACCTGATCTCTGGGGCCAACGTCCTGACTTTC. This sequence encodes CASSLGHLISGANVLTF. The variable domain in full, completed from reference TRBV18 and TRBJ2-6, reads NAGVMQNPRHLVRRRGQEARLRCSPMKGHSHVYWYRQLPEEGLKFMVYLQKENIIDESGMPKERFSAEFPKEGPSILRIQQVVRGDSAAYFCASSLGHLISGANVLTFGAGSRLTVL.

About this clonotype: A much larger clonotype is one base distant, so this may be a read error. The chain combines TRBV5-1 with TRBJ2-1; 7 nucleotides match TRBD2. Germline V lookup: CDR1 SGHRS, CDR2 YFSETQ. The CDR3 has 14 amino acids. CDR3: CTSRAAGLYNEQFF. Here the CDR3 DNA reads TGCACCAGCAGGGCAGCGGGACTTTACAATGAGCAGTTCTTC.

The chain uses TRBV29-1 and TRBJ2-3, with D uncertain. Looked up from germline, CDR1 is SQVTM and CDR2 is ANQGSEA. The V end was cut by 7 bases, the J end by 0 bases, with 14 bases between. This CDR3 is 14 amino acids long. CDR3: CSASGPSSTDTQYF. Written as DNA, the CDR3 is TGCAGCGCGTCCGGGCCTTCTAGCACAGATACGCAGTATTTT.

This clonotype was counted only a few times. The chain joins TRBV7-9 to TRBJ2-1; 10 bases match TRBD2. V gave up 5 bases and J gave up 3 bases; unmatched junction bases: 4. CDR1 is SEHNR and CDR2 is FQNEAQ in the germline V gene (reference sequence). CDR3 length equals 15 residues. CDR3 amino acids: CASSDRLAGYNEQFF. The DNA of the CDR3 is TGTGCCAGCAGCGACAGACTAGCGGGCTACAATGAGCAGTTCTTC.

This clonotype was detected a few times. The rearrangement uses TRBV29-1 and TRBJ2-7; D is possibly TRBD2 (5 bases). The germline V and J ends were trimmed by 7 bases and 6 bases, with 16 bases remaining between them. The CDR3 runs 12 residues. CDR1 SQVTM and CDR2 ANQGSEA come from the germline V gene. The CDR3 sequence: CSARGVLGEQYF. In nucleotides, the CDR3 is TGCAGCGCCCGGGGAGTCCTTGGCGAGCAGTACTTC.

J is TRBJ1-3 and V is TRBV2; 9 positions match TRBD1. The germline CDR1 and CDR2 sequences are SNHLY and FYNNEI. V shed 5 bases and J 8 bases; nucleotides not matched to a gene: 7. The CDR3 is made up of 14 amino acids. DNA for the CDR3: TGTGCCAGCAGTTTGGGACAGGGAATCCACACCATATATTTT. Protein product: CASSLGQGIHTIYF.

The chain uses TRBV6-2 or TRBV6-3 and TRBJ1-5, with TRBD1 matching over 7 bases. The germline V gene has CDR1 MNHEY and CDR2 SVGEGT. The V segment lost 2 bases and the J segment 5 bases; nucleotides outside the gene matches: 12. The CDR3 loop spans 17 amino acids. This CDR3 reads CASSYPRGGERHQPQHF. DNA of the CDR3: TGTGCCAGCAGTTACCCCAGGGGGGGCGAGCGGCATCAGCCCCAGCATTTT.

This clonotype has only a few counts. The chain recombines TRBV5-5 with TRBJ1-2, with TRBD1 matching 7 bases. The CDR3 is 15 residues long. V trimming: 5 bases; J trimming: 2 bases; junction bases outside the gene matches: 9. From germline, CDR1 is SGHKS and CDR2 YYEKEE (reference sequence). This chain's CDR3 is CASRMTQGENYGYTF. The DNA of the CDR3 is TGTGCCAGCAGGATGACCCAGGGGGAGAACTATGGCTACACCTTC.

The CDR3 DNA sequence: TGTGCCAGCAGCTTAGATGCTTTGCGGGGCGGGGTAGCCAAAAACATTCAGTACTTC. This encodes CASSLDALRGGVAKNIQYF. The chain links TRBV11-2 to TRBJ2-4; weak D call: TRBD2 (6 bases). This CDR3 has 19 amino acids. V was clipped by 0 bases and J by 0 bases, with 18 bases between them. Per the germline V gene, CDR1 is SGHAT and CDR2 is FQNNGV. Full variable domain (remainder filled in from reference TRBV11-2 and TRBJ2-4): EAGVAQSPRYKIIEKRQSVAFWCNPISGHATLYWYQQILGQGPKLLIQFQNNGVVDDSQLPKDRFSAERLKGVDSTLKIQPAKLEDSAVYLCASSLDALRGGVAKNIQYFGAGTRLSVL.

This clonotype has at least ten counts. The chain links TRBV2 to TRBJ1-1, with D possibly being TRBD1 (5 bases). This CDR3 spans 17 amino acids. CDR1 and CDR2 from the germline V gene are SNHLY and FYNNEI. Trimming took 6 bases from V and 0 from J, leaving 20 bases between them. The CDR3 nucleotides are TGTGCCAGCAGCGGTAACAGGATCTCCATCATGAACACTGAAGCTTTCTTT. It yields the protein CASSGNRISIMNTEAFF.

V is TRBV6-1 and J is TRBJ2-6; 8 nucleotides align to TRBD1. V shed 6 bases and J 0 bases; nucleotides not matched to a gene: 7. This CDR3 has 17 residues. Germline V gene sequence: CDR1 MNHNS, CDR2 SASEGT. The CDR3 spells CASRTGTGRSGANVLTF. In nucleotides, the CDR3 is TGTGCCAGCAGAACCGGGACAGGACGCTCTGGGGCCAACGTCCTGACTTTC.

This clonotype was counted a few times. The genes are TRBV5-1 and TRBJ2-3, with 8 bases aligning to TRBD1. The V segment lost 3 bases and the J segment 4 bases; nucleotides outside the gene matches: 4. This CDR3 has 14 residues. Germline CDR1 and CDR2: SGHRS and YFSETQ. The CDR3 coding sequence is TGCGCCAGCAGCTGGCGACAGGGGTCAGATACGCAGTATTTT. This codes for CASSWRQGSDTQYF. The full variable domain, its missing parts supplied by reference TRBV5-1 and TRBJ2-3, is KAGVTQTPRYLIKTRGQQVTLSCSPISGHRSVSWYQQTPGQGLQFLFEYFSETQRNKGNFPGRFSGRQFSNSRSEMNVSTLELGDSALYLCASSWRQGSDTQYFGPGTRLTVL.

The table lists this clonotype with many counts. The chain is built from TRBV5-1 and TRBJ2-6, with D tentatively TRBD2 (6 bases). Trimming shortened V by 2 bases and J by 0 bases, and 18 bases separated the two germline ends. Per the germline V gene, CDR1 is SGHRS and CDR2 is YFSETQ. CDR3 length: 19 residues. CDR3: CASSLNRDSLISGANVLTF. In DNA form, the CDR3 reads TGCGCCAGCAGCTTAAACCGGGACTCTTTGATCTCTGGGGCCAACGTCCTGACTTTC.

The table lists this clonotype with many counts. J is TRBJ2-2 and V is TRBV7-2; D gene unclear. This CDR3 comprises 12 residues. V shed 2 bases and J shed 9 bases, with 7 bases lying between them. CDR1 and CDR2 (germline): SGHTA, FQGNSA. CDR3 coding DNA: TGTGCCAGCAGCTTATCAACTAGGGAGCTGTTTTTT. Translation: CASSLSTRELFF.

This clonotype was recorded at least ten times. This rearrangement joins TRBV24-1 to TRBJ2-6; unclear D gene. Germline CDR1 and CDR2: KGHDR and SFDVKD. Trimming left V 9 bases short and J 0 bases short, with 11 bases between. The CDR3 consists of 15 residues. The CDR3 region is CATGELSSGANVLTF. The CDR3 DNA follows: TGTGCCACCGGCGAACTGAGCTCTGGGGCCAACGTCCTGACTTTC.

This clonotype was detected ten times or more. The chain joins TRBV4-3 to TRBJ2-5, with a possible D match to TRBD1 (5 bases). This CDR3 spans 13 amino acids. V was pared by 1 base and J by 4 bases, with 7 bases between. CDR1 LGHNA and CDR2 YSLEER come from the germline V gene. DNA of the CDR3: TGCGCCAGCAGCCAAGGGGGCGGAGAGACCCAGTACTTC. Translating gives CASSQGGGETQYF.

This clonotype was observed a few times. V usage is TRBV5-1 and J usage is TRBJ1-2; D ambiguous. Germline-derived CDR1 and CDR2 are SGHRS and YFSETQ. The V gene lost 4 bases and the J gene lost 8 bases, with 15 bases spanning the gap. The CDR3 loop spans 13 amino acids. As DNA, the CDR3 is TGCGCCAGCAGCCCCCACGAGGGAAGCGGCTACACCTTC. Protein: CASSPHEGSGYTF.

This rearrangement joins TRBV7-2 to TRBJ2-2; perhaps TRBD2 as D (5 bases). The CDR3 length is 14 residues. V was cut by 1 base and J by 4 bases, with 7 bases left in between. In germline, CDR1 is SGHTA, CDR2 FQGNSA. The DNA of the CDR3 is TGTGCCAGCAGCTTAGGAGGGCCCACCGGGGAGCTGTTTTTT. Amino acids: CASSLGGPTGELFF.

The chain links TRBV20-1 to TRBJ2-5; TRBD2 matches at 8 bases. Germline V gene sequence: CDR1 DFQATT, CDR2 SNEGSKA (reference sequence). This CDR3 region has 13 residues. V lost 3 bases to trimming and J lost 3 bases; unmatched junction nucleotides: 3. The CDR3 sequence: CSARLLAEETQYF. The CDR3 bases are TGCAGTGCTAGGCTACTAGCGGAAGAGACCCAGTACTTC.

This clonotype was detected only a few times. The genes are TRBV9 and TRBJ2-5, with a tentative D call TRBD2 (6 bases). CDR3 length equals 16 residues. V gave up 1 base and J gave up 3 bases, with 16 bases separating them. Germline V gives CDR1 SGDLS, CDR2 YYNGEE. The CDR3 DNA reads TGTGCCAGCAGCGTAAGTCCAGCGGGCCGAAAAGAGACCCAGTACTTC. It specifies CASSVSPAGRKETQYF.

J is TRBJ2-1 and V is TRBV24-1; TRBD1 is a possible D gene (6 bases). The CDR3 is 15 amino acids. V was cut by 4 bases and J by 6 bases, with 15 bases left in between. CDR1 is KGHDR, CDR2 SFDVKD, per germline. Here the CDR3 DNA reads TGTGCCACCAGTGAGACCGGGATAGGGGGCAATGAGCAGTTCTTC. This encodes CATSETGIGGNEQFF.